The 22 T cell receptor beta chains in this list originate from one sample, sequenced in a study of CD8 T cells in ankylosing spondylitis. TCRdb re-derived calls from the 5' RACE reads in MiXCR, one entry per CDR3 protein. The sample includes roughly 240,000 distinct CDR3 sequences, approximately 7.6% of them seen just once. Sequencing was carried out using blood, either unsorted or a sorted T cell fraction (not recorded which). The receptors originated from a female donor with ankylosing spondylitis or in good health (not recorded which).

This clonotype appeared many times. DNA of the CDR3: TGTGCCAGCAGCTTAGCGGCTAGCGGGAGTAACGAGCAGTACTTC. It is translated as CASSLAASGSNEQYF. V usage is TRBV7-6 and J usage is TRBJ2-7; 10 nucleotides align to TRBD2. In germline, CDR1 is SGHVS, CDR2 FNYEAQ. Trimming removed 0 bases from V and 5 bases from J; junction bases left unmatched: 4. The CDR3 is 15 amino acids.

This clonotype was counted many times. This rearrangement joins TRBV10-2 to TRBJ1-2, with TRBD1 as a possible D gene (6 bases). Germline CDR1 reads WSHSY; CDR2 reads SAAADI. This CDR3 is built from 15 residues. Trimming cost V 1 base and J 1 base, with 10 bases left between them. CDR3 sequence: CASSEWGRINYGYTF. DNA for the CDR3: TGCGCCAGCAGTGAGTGGGGGCGGATTAACTATGGCTACACCTTC.

This clonotype was detected many times. The chain links TRBV4-2 to TRBJ2-7; 7 bases line up with TRBD2. There are 15 residues in the CDR3. Trimming at V came to 4 bases and at J to 4 bases, leaving 10 bases not matched to a gene. The germline CDR1 and CDR2 sequences are LGHNA and YNFKEQ. The CDR3 DNA reads TGTGCCAGCAGCCTTACCGCGGGAGCTGAGTACGAGCAGTACTTC. Its protein product is CASSLTAGAEYEQYF.

This clonotype was seen many times. This chain uses TRBV5-1 with TRBJ2-1, with 7 bases lining up with TRBD1. Trimming removed 3 bases from V and 6 bases from J; junction bases left unmatched: 9. Germline values: CDR1 SGHRS, CDR2 YFSETQ. The CDR3 length is 15 residues. The CDR3 spells CASSSRHRGPNEQFF. The CDR3 region has the DNA TGCGCCAGCAGCTCCCGTCATAGGGGGCCCAATGAGCAGTTCTTC. The full variable domain, rest sourced from reference TRBV5-1 and TRBJ2-1, is KAGVTQTPRYLIKTRGQQVTLSCSPISGHRSVSWYQQTPGQGLQFLFEYFSETQRNKGNFPGRFSGRQFSNSRSEMNVSTLELGDSALYLCASSSRHRGPNEQFFGPGTRLTVL.

This clonotype was detected many times. The rearrangement joins TRBV20-1 to TRBJ1-3; tentatively, D is TRBD1 (6 bases). V dropped 6 bases and J dropped 3 bases, with 15 bases sitting between them. Germline CDR1 is DFQATT and CDR2 is SNEGSKA (reference sequence). The CDR3 spans 14 residues. CDR3: CSARTGGLGNTIYF. As DNA, the CDR3 is TGCAGTGCCAGGACGGGGGGGCTTGGAAACACCATATATTTT.

At least ten counts were recorded for this clonotype. The chain combines TRBV5-1 with TRBJ2-2; 12 bases match TRBD2. Germline values: CDR1 SGHRS, CDR2 YFSETQ. CDR3 length: 14 residues. This CDR3 is CASASGRADGELFF. Here the CDR3 DNA reads TGCGCGAGCGCTAGCGGGAGGGCCGACGGGGAGCTGTTTTTT.

This clonotype has at least ten counts. The chain links TRBV20-1 to TRBJ2-1; 11 bases map to TRBD2. The V and J ends lost 6 bases and 7 bases, in that order; junction bases with no gene match: 8. CDR1 and CDR2 from the germline V gene are DFQATT and SNEGSKA (reference sequence). This CDR3 spans 14 amino acids. Here the CDR3 DNA reads TGCAGTGCCCAGTTAGCGGGAGGGGGGAATGAGCAGTTCTTC. This gives the protein CSAQLAGGGNEQFF.

This clonotype showed up many times. The rearrangement uses TRBV9 and TRBJ2-1, with 8 positions matching TRBD2. J was trimmed by 0 bases and V by 2 bases; bases with no gene match: 10. CDR1 SGDLS and CDR2 YYNGEE come from the germline V gene. The CDR3 consists of 18 residues. In DNA, the CDR3 is TGTGCCAGCAGCGTGCCGACTAGCGAGACTCCCTCCTACAATGAGCAGTTCTTC. Its protein is CASSVPTSETPSYNEQFF. Complete variable domain (other parts from reference TRBV9 and TRBJ2-1): DSGVTQTPKHLITATGQRVTLRCSPRSGDLSVYWYQQSLDQGLQFLIQYYNGEERAKGNILERFSAQQFPDLHSELNLSSLELGDSALYFCASSVPTSETPSYNEQFFGPGTRLTVL.

This clonotype came up many times. The chain recombines TRBV2 with TRBJ2-5; perhaps TRBD2 as D (6 bases). Germline V CDR1 and CDR2: SNHLY, FYNNEI. With 3 bases removed from V and 0 bases from J, the gap between germline ends came to 11 bases. This CDR3 comprises 15 residues. In DNA form, the CDR3 reads TGTGCCAGCAGTGACAGCGGGTTGTACCAAGAGACCCAGTACTTC. This codes for CASSDSGLYQETQYF.

Many counts were recorded for this clonotype. The rearrangement joins TRBV19 to TRBJ1-1, with D possibly being TRBD1 (6 bases). Deletions cut 4 bases from V and 10 bases from J, with 10 bases between. Germline values: CDR1 LNHDA, CDR2 SQIVND (reference sequence). The CDR3 is 11 amino acids. CDR3 loop: CASSKTGGAFF. DNA of the CDR3: TGTGCCAGTAGTAAGACAGGAGGAGCTTTCTTT. Filled out from reference TRBV19 and TRBJ1-1, the complete variable domain reads DGGITQSPKYLFRKEGQNVTLSCEQNLNHDAMYWYRQDPGQGLRLIYYSQIVNDFQKGDIAEGYSVSREKKESFPLTVTSAQKNPTAFYLCASSKTGGAFFGQGTRLTVV.

In this sample, this clonotype turned up many times. V is TRBV20-1 and J is TRBJ2-1; 7 positions agree with TRBD2. Germline V CDR1 and CDR2: DFQATT, SNEGSKA (reference sequence). The CDR3 is 15 amino acids. The J segment lost 2 bases and the V segment lost 3 bases, leaving 7 bases of the junction unmatched. The chain's CDR3 is CSARAREATYNEQFF. The CDR3 bases are TGCAGTGCTAGGGCTCGGGAGGCCACCTACAATGAGCAGTTCTTC.

This clonotype was seen repeatedly, ten times or more. The chain combines TRBV7-2 with TRBJ2-5; 10 nucleotides match TRBD2. CDR3 length: 14 residues. Germline V gene sequence: CDR1 SGHTA, CDR2 FQGNSA. The CDR3 here is CASGLAGAQETQYF. In DNA form, the CDR3 reads TGTGCTAGTGGCCTAGCGGGAGCCCAAGAGACCCAGTACTTC.

At least ten counts were recorded for this clonotype. The gene calls are TRBV6-2 or TRBV6-3 and TRBJ2-7; D is unresolved. Germline values: CDR1 MNHEY, CDR2 SVGEGT. Deletions cut 2 bases from V and 1 base from J, with 15 bases between. The CDR3 covers 16 residues. CDR3 coding DNA: TGTGCCAGCAGTTACGGGCTCGACGCGGTTTCCTACGAGCAGTACTTC. Its protein product is CASSYGLDAVSYEQYF.

As concerns this clonotype: A much bigger clone sits one base away, suggesting this may be a read error. This sequence joins TRBV7-3 and TRBJ1-1; possibly TRBD1 for D (6 bases). The CDR3 covers 13 residues. From germline, CDR1 is SGHTA and CDR2 FQGTGA. CDR3 DNA: TGTGCCAACAGCTTGGGGGGCGCCACTGAAGCTTTCTTT. It specifies CANSLGGATEAFF.

This clonotype was counted ten times or more. V and J are TRBV7-8 and TRBJ2-1; TRBD2 is a possible D gene (5 bases). In germline, CDR1 is SGHVS, CDR2 FQNEAQ. V shed 0 bases and J shed 0 bases, with 6 bases lying between them. CDR3 length equals 15 residues. The CDR3 DNA is TGTGCCAGCAGCTTAGCTGGGAGCTCCTACAATGAGCAGTTCTTC. Amino acids: CASSLAGSSYNEQFF.

This clonotype came up many times. The chain links TRBV6-5 to TRBJ1-2; the D is unclear. The CDR3 consists of 14 residues. The germline V gene has CDR1 MNHEY and CDR2 SVGAGI. Trimming stripped 0 bases from V and 3 bases from J, with 8 bases between. CDR3 bases: TGTGCCAGCAGTTACTCGAGCTCCCACTATGGCTACACCTTC. Its protein product is CASSYSSSHYGYTF.

A remark on this clonotype: A clone one base away is much larger, so this may be a read error. V gene TRBV12-3 or TRBV12-4 combines with J gene TRBJ1-2; 8 bases align to TRBD1. The CDR3 loop spans 15 amino acids. The CDR3 is CASSDPRQGFYRYTF. The CDR3 DNA follows: TGTGCCAGCAGCGACCCGAGACAGGGGTTCTATCGCTACACCTTC.

This clonotype was counted at least ten times. CDR3: CSGGAAYNEQFF. The DNA for the CDR3 is TGCAGTGGAGGGGCCGCCTACAATGAGCAGTTCTTC. This chain joins TRBV20-1 and TRBJ2-1; possibly TRBD1 or TRBD2 for D (5 bases each). This CDR3 contains 12 residues. Trimming shortened V by 7 bases and J by 2 bases, and 9 bases separated the two germline ends. Germline loops: CDR1 DFQATT, CDR2 SNEGSKA (reference sequence).

At least ten counts were recorded for this clonotype. V and J are TRBV20-1 and TRBJ2-7, with TRBD1 identical over 8 bases. Germline values: CDR1 DFQATT, CDR2 SNEGSKA (reference sequence). This CDR3 contains 13 residues. With V trimmed by 4 bases and J by 5 bases, 7 bases remained unmatched. The CDR3 DNA reads as TGCAGTGCTAACGGACAGGGAAAAGACGAGCAGTACTTC. It codes for CSANGQGKDEQYF.

For this clonotype: With a much larger clone just one base away, this may be a read error. J is TRBJ2-7 and V is TRBV28; TRBD2 matches at 8 bases. The CDR3 length is 14 residues. In germline, CDR1 is MDHEN, CDR2 SYDVKM. CDR3 DNA sequence: TGTGCCGGCAGCCCGGGGGGGTTCCTATACGAGCAGTACTTC. It codes for CAGSPGGFLYEQYF.

This clonotype was seen repeatedly, ten times or more. CDR3 DNA sequence: TGCAGAGTATCCCCTGGGACTAGCGGGAGGTATGAGCAGTTCTTC. It is translated as CRVSPGTSGRYEQFF. The chain employs TRBV29-1 and TRBJ2-1; 15 bases align to TRBD2. The CDR3 covers 15 residues. Germline values: CDR1 SQVTM, CDR2 ANQGSEA.

This clonotype was detected many times. The chain uses TRBV3-1 and TRBJ1-2, with D perhaps matching TRBD1 (6 bases). This CDR3 is 14 amino acids long. Germline CDR1 LGHDT, CDR2 YNNKEL (reference sequence). Trimming stripped 3 bases from V and 4 bases from J, with 12 bases between. The CDR3 loop reads CASSQETGAYGYTF. CDR3 nucleotides: TGTGCCAGCAGCCAGGAGACAGGTGCCTATGGCTACACCTTC.